The 26 T cell receptor beta chains reported below all come from one sample, sequenced in a study of shared clonotypes between healthy human individuals. This table comes from immunoSEQ multiplex PCR, and its TCRdb copy is limited to in-frame clones, with some not included. This repertoire shows around 1,100,000 clones, 60% to 85% found once; its top ten account for almost 0.9%. What was sequenced was memory CD4+ T cells from PBMCs. Subset described: CD45RA-negative fraction. The receptors originated from a man aged 18 to 30 in good health. Some clones in this sample may be carry-over from other donors' samples.

This chain connects TRBV30 to TRBJ2-2; a weak D match, TRBD2 (7 bases). Germline CDR1 GTSNPN, CDR2 SVGIG (reference sequence). The ends were cut back, 3 bases at V and 2 bases at J, with 13 bases in the middle. The CDR3 covers 15 residues. DNA for the CDR3: TGTGCCTGGAGGGGGGCGGGAGTTAACACCGGGGAGCTGTTTTTT. It codes for CAWRGAGVNTGELFF.

The chain recombines TRBV27 with TRBJ2-1; tentative D call: TRBD2 (6 bases). Germline values: CDR1 MNHEY, CDR2 SMNVEV (reference sequence). The CDR3 has 16 amino acids. With 5 bases removed from V and 7 bases from J, the gap between germline ends came to 21 bases. The CDR3 region is CASSVLIPTGVNEQFF. CDR3 in DNA: TGTGCCAGCAGTGTATTGATCCCCACGGGGGTGAATGAGCAGTTCTTC.

This clone has only one observation. The J gene is TRBJ1-4, the V gene TRBV25-1; the D is unclear. The V gene lost 2 bases and the J gene lost 1 base, with 5 bases spanning the gap. The CDR3 has 14 residues. In germline, CDR1 is MGHDK, CDR2 SYGVNS. CDR3 region: CASSEPLTNEKLFF. Written as DNA, the CDR3 is TGTGCCAGCAGTGAACCTTTAACTAATGAAAAACTGTTTTTT.

The rearrangement joins TRBV19 to TRBJ2-3; 10 bases are a match to TRBD2. The CDR3 has 16 residues. CDR1 and CDR2 (germline): LNHDA, SQIVND (reference sequence). V was clipped by 5 bases and J by 2 bases; unmatched bases: 7. The CDR3: CASSVKAGGYTDTQYF. The DNA of the CDR3 is TGTGCCAGTAGTGTTAAAGCGGGAGGGTACACAGATACGCAGTATTTT.

J is TRBJ2-5 and V is TRBV28; no firm D call. Germline V gene lookup returns CDR1 MDHEN and CDR2 SYDVKM. Trimming left V 5 bases short and J 12 bases short, with 16 bases between. CDR3 length equals 12 residues. CDR3 nucleotide sequence: TGTGCCAGCAGTCCTCCTGGGCCCGCGAAGTACTTC. This gives the protein CASSPPGPAKYF.

The CDR3 bases are TGTGCCAGTGGTGGTGGGGGGAACATTCAGTACTTC. Translating it yields CASGGGGNIQYF. The V call is TRBV28, the J call TRBJ2-4; maybe TRBD2 (6 bases). Germline assignment: CDR1 MDHEN and CDR2 SYDVKM. Trimming left V 9 bases short and J 7 bases short, with 13 bases between. This CDR3 has 12 residues.

This clone was seen a handful of times. The chain couples TRBV29-1 to TRBJ1-5; D not resolved. V lost 4 bases, J lost 4 bases, and 5 bases lay in between. CDR1 and CDR2 (germline): SQVTM, ANQGSEA. The CDR3 contains 11 residues. Written as DNA, the CDR3 is TGCAGCGTTGGGGAGAATCAGCCCCAGCATTTT. Protein: CSVGENQPQHF.

The gene calls are TRBV30 and TRBJ2-2, with 9 positions matching TRBD2. The CDR3 is 18 amino acids. With V trimmed by 2 bases and J by 4 bases, 14 bases remained unmatched. Germline lookup yields CDR1 GTSNPN and CDR2 SVGIG (reference sequence). CDR3 sequence reads: CAWSPRAGGRRGTGELFF. The CDR3 region has the DNA TGTGCCTGGAGTCCAAGGGCGGGAGGGCGTAGGGGCACCGGGGAGCTGTTTTTT.

For this clone: With a far larger clone one base away, a read error is the likely cause. Distinct nucleotide sequences in the sample also encode this CDR3. The chain uses TRBV28 and TRBJ1-4; tentative D call: TRBD1 (5 bases). The CDR3 consists of 14 residues. The germline V gene has CDR1 MDHEN and CDR2 SYDVKM. The CDR3 region has the DNA TGCGCCAGCGAGAGACAGTCCCTAGGTGAAAAACTGTTTTTT. Amino acid sequence: CASERQSLGEKLFF.

The rearrangement uses TRBV2 and TRBJ2-2; 10 bases map to TRBD2. V lost 8 bases, J lost 8 bases, and 11 bases stayed unmatched. CDR3 length equals 15 residues. Germline CDR1 and CDR2: SNHLY and FYNNEI. CDR3 nucleotide sequence: TGTGCCAGCCGGGGGCTAGCGGGAGTAGCTGGGGAGCTGTTTTTT. Encoded protein: CASRGLAGVAGELFF. The full variable domain, rest sourced from reference TRBV2 and TRBJ2-2, is EPEVTQTPSHQVTQMGQEVILRCVPISNHLYFYWYRQILGQKVEFLVSFYNNEISEKSEIFDDQFSVERPDGSNFTLKIRSTKLEDSAMYFCASRGLAGVAGELFFGEGSRLTVL.

The chain recombines TRBV5-1 with TRBJ2-5; no reliable D call. The CDR3 spans 14 residues. Germline V lookup: CDR1 SGHRS, CDR2 YFSETQ. The V gene lost 0 bases and the J gene lost 5 bases, with 11 bases spanning the gap. The CDR3, as DNA: TGCGCCAGCAGCTTGGGAGGATATCTCGAGACCCAGTACTTC. It codes for CASSLGGYLETQYF.

The chain has TRBV28 and TRBJ2-7; weak D call: TRBD2 (6 bases). The germline gives CDR1 MDHEN, CDR2 SYDVKM. The CDR3 sequence is 15 residues long. Deletions cut 5 bases from V and 2 bases from J, with 16 bases between. The CDR3 loop reads CASSPLGGKTYEQYF. The DNA for the CDR3 is TGTGCCAGCAGTCCTCTCGGCGGGAAAACCTACGAGCAGTACTTC.

This chain joins TRBV30 and TRBJ1-5, with D possibly TRBD1 on 6 matching bases. The CDR3 length is 15 residues. V was pared by 0 bases and J by 7 bases, with 16 bases between. Looked up from germline, CDR1 is GTSNPN and CDR2 is SVGIG (reference sequence). The CDR3 DNA follows: TGTGCCTGGAGTGTGGGGTCGGGGGCGAACCAGCCCCAGCATTTT. Translation gives CAWSVGSGANQPQHF.

V is TRBV2 and J is TRBJ2-5; 10 nucleotides agree with TRBD2. V lost 2 bases and J lost 6; bases outside the gene matches: 6. The CDR3 covers 15 residues. Germline loops: CDR1 SNHLY, CDR2 FYNNEI. The CDR3 reads CASSESSGGGQTQYF. In DNA form, the CDR3 reads TGTGCCAGCAGTGAATCTAGCGGGGGTGGACAGACCCAGTACTTC.

With regard to this clone: A read error may be the cause here, since a much bigger clone is one base away. Other DNA variants within this sample encode the same CDR3. The chain employs TRBV30 and TRBJ1-6, with 8 bases aligning to TRBD1. CDR3 length equals 18 residues. The V gene's germline CDR1 is GTSNPN and CDR2 SVGIG (reference sequence). The CDR3 protein is CAWSGSRTGLSGNSPLHF. The CDR3 coding sequence is TGTGCCTGGAGTGGCAGTCGGACAGGGCTGTCTGGAAATTCACCCCTCCACTTC.

The chain joins TRBV6-5 to TRBJ1-1; D possibly corresponds to TRBD1 (5 bases). Trimming took off 7 bases at V and 4 bases at J, with 10 bases between the two ends. The CDR3 contains 12 residues. Germline values: CDR1 MNHEY, CDR2 SVGAGI. This chain's CDR3 is CASKLRGTEAFF. As DNA, the CDR3 is TGTGCCAGCAAGTTAAGGGGCACTGAAGCTTTCTTT.

This rearrangement joins TRBV5-1 to TRBJ2-7; no firm D call. The V end lost 0 bases, the J end lost 1 base, and 14 bases lay between the germline ends. From germline, CDR1 is SGHRS and CDR2 YFSETQ. The CDR3 sequence is 16 residues long. For the CDR3, the DNA is TGCGCCAGCAGCTTGGACTGGGCATTATTTTCCTACGAGCAGTACTTC. It encodes CASSLDWALFSYEQYF.

This chain uses TRBV4-2 with TRBJ2-2; unclear D gene. This CDR3 has 14 residues. Trimming cost V 4 bases and J 4 bases, with 10 bases left between them. In germline, CDR1 is LGHNA, CDR2 YNFKEQ. The DNA for the CDR3 is TGTGCCAGCAGCCCTGGGTGGCCCACCGGGGAGCTGTTTTTT. It is translated as CASSPGWPTGELFF.

This chain links TRBV9 with TRBJ1-1; tentative D call: TRBD1 (5 bases). With 3 bases removed from V and 3 bases from J, the gap between germline ends came to 18 bases. CDR3 length: 16 residues. Germline lookup yields CDR1 SGDLS and CDR2 YYNGEE. CDR3 coding DNA: TGTGCCAGCAGCGAGGGGATAGGCGGCAAATACACTGAAGCTTTCTTT. This translates into CASSEGIGGKYTEAFF.

This rearrangement joins TRBV5-6 to TRBJ2-2; TRBD2 agrees at 12 bases. The CDR3 totals 17 residues. Germline V gives CDR1 SGHDT, CDR2 YYEEEE. Trimming removed 1 base from V and 7 bases from J; junction bases left unmatched: 8. The CDR3 is CASSLNPSGRVYGELFF. CDR3 nucleotide sequence: TGTGCCAGCAGCTTGAACCCTAGCGGGAGGGTCTACGGGGAGCTGTTTTTT.

V and J are TRBV7-8 and TRBJ1-1; 11 positions agree with TRBD1. Germline V lookup: CDR1 SGHVS, CDR2 FQNEAQ. The CDR3 length is 16 residues. The junction had 2 bases not matched to a gene; V was cut back by 1 base and J by 1 base. Written as DNA, the CDR3 is TGTGCCAGCAGCTTAGTTGGACAGGGGGCGAACACTGAAGCTTTCTTT. Amino acid sequence: CASSLVGQGANTEAFF.

Concerning this clone: This could be a read error, since a much larger clone is one nucleotide away. This chain joins TRBV2 and TRBJ2-2, with D possibly matching TRBD2 (7 bases). The CDR3 consists of 15 residues. CDR1 SNHLY and CDR2 FYNNEI come from the germline V gene. With 3 bases removed from V and 9 bases from J, the gap between germline ends came to 17 bases. CDR3 sequence: CASSEGQGRARELFF. The CDR3 DNA reads TGTGCCAGCAGTGAGGGGCAGGGGAGGGCCAGGGAGCTGTTTTTT.

This chain joins TRBV18 and TRBJ2-2; D is undetermined. The germline gives CDR1 KGHSH, CDR2 LQKENI. There are 18 residues in the CDR3. The germline V and J ends were trimmed by 3 bases and 2 bases, with 19 bases remaining between them. For the CDR3, the DNA is TGTGCCAGCTCACCTGGACGGAGCGCCACCCCTAACACCGGGGAGCTGTTTTTT. Translation: CASSPGRSATPNTGELFF.

The chain joins TRBV2 to TRBJ1-5, with D tentatively TRBD1 (5 bases). V was clipped by 7 bases and J by 7 bases, with 20 bases between them. The CDR3 covers 15 residues. The germline V gene encodes CDR1 SNHLY and CDR2 FYNNEI. The CDR3 bases are TGTGCCAGCAAGAAGTCAGGGTTGGCCGAACAGCCCCAGCATTTT. It is translated as CASKKSGLAEQPQHF.

This clone turned up a few times. The V and J genes are TRBV15 and TRBJ1-4, with D perhaps matching TRBD1 (5 bases). V was pared by 0 bases and J by 5 bases, with 7 bases between. The germline gives CDR1 LNHNV, CDR2 YYDKDF (reference sequence). The CDR3 is 14 amino acids. CDR3 residues: CATSRDWGNEKLFF. The CDR3, as DNA: TGTGCCACCAGCAGAGATTGGGGGAATGAAAAACTGTTTTTT. Full variable domain (remainder filled in from reference TRBV15 and TRBJ1-4): DAMVIQNPRYQVTQFGKPVTLSCSQTLNHNVMYWYQQKSSQAPKLLFHYYDKDFNNEADTPDNFQSRRPNTSFCFLDIRSPGLGDTAMYLCATSRDWGNEKLFFGSGTQLSVL.

The chain employs TRBV4-3 and TRBJ1-1; weak D call: TRBD1 (5 bases). Looked up from germline, CDR1 is LGHNA and CDR2 is YSLEER. The CDR3 is 16 amino acids. Trimming took off 0 bases at V and 4 bases at J, with 15 bases between the two ends. The CDR3 region has the DNA TGCGCCAGCAGCCAAGAACAGGCAGGGTCGGGCACTGAAGCTTTCTTT. Amino acid sequence: CASSQEQAGSGTEAFF.